This T cell receptor beta chain was identified during a study of blood T cell repertoires in COVID-19. Looking at the study overall: Acute and convalescent COVID-19 samples came from the United States, Italy and Spain. From T cells, B-cell-depleted T cells, or PBMCs came the material, which was cDNA or gDNA.

Recruited during active infection, patients (from Seattle) were subsequently followed longitudinally. Looked up from germline, CDR1 is KGHSH and CDR2 is LQKENI. The CDR3 is 15 residues long. J was trimmed by 0 bases and V by 5 bases; bases with no gene match: 3. This clone came up a few times. In the study's own analysis: Amplification of reference gene primers provided the estimated nucleated cell counts. Profiled with immunoSEQ multiplex PCR; TCRdb holds only in-frame clones, not every one. That table is the source of V, J and clone size, and D and trimming were worked out from the DNA. The repertoire holds about 290,000 clones, roughly nine tenths seen once, with roughly 11% in the top ten.

The chain links TRBV18 to TRBJ2-7, with 11 bases that match TRBD1. The sample was peripheral blood. This TCR was sampled from a woman in her twenties or thirties with COVID-19, enrolled during active disease. The CDR3 spells CASSVDRGPSYEQYF. The CDR3 nucleotides are TGTGCCAGCTCAGTGGACAGGGGGCCCTCCTACGAGCAGTACTTC.